The rows below give T cell receptor beta chains drawn from one sample of a study of blood T cells in healthy people across ages. Via MiXCR, TCRdb re-called the 5' RACE reads, giving one row per CDR3 protein. The sample holds fewer than 1 million distinct CDR3 sequences, around 42% seen once. Source material: blood. These receptors came from a man aged 55 to 69 in good health. CDR3s leave out the opening cysteine and the closing phenylalanine or tryptophan. D genes are given only for firm matches. Some rows mark clone size as missing; the rest say once, few, many or name a class of expanded clone.

D gene	clone size	V gene	CDR3 protein
NA	NA	TRBV20-1	SARPNEGQDYEQY
TRBD1	NA	TRBV7-2	ASSFTGTGPNNEQF
NA	NA	TRBV6-1	ACSAIGGRETQY
NA	NA	TRBV18	ASSPNNPYGYT
TRBD1	NA	TRBV7-9	ASSLGTGGNT
NA	NA	TRBV3-1	ASGATASEQY
NA	once	TRBV25-1	ASSRTVPYNSPLH
NA	NA	TRBV10-2	ASSETTSGVWGSSYNSPLH
NA	few	TRBV2	ASSDPWGKKAYEQY
NA	NA	TRBV10-3	AITDRPFQTQY
TRBD1	NA	TRBV5-5	ASSLELRTGGGYT